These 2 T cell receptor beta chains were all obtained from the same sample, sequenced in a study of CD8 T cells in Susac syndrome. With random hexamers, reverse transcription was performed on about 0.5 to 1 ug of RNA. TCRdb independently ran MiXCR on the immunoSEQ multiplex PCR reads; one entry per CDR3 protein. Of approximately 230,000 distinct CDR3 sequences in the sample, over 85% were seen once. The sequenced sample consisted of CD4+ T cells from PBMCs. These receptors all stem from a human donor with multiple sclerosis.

The CDR3 protein is CASSLDVGQWGYTF. CDR3 nucleotides: TGTGCCAGCAGCTTAGATGTAGGGCAGTGGGGCTACACCTTC. V and J are TRBV11-2 and TRBJ1-2, with D uncertain. CDR1 is SGHAT and CDR2 is FQNNGV in the germline V gene. This CDR3 has 14 amino acids. Trimming shortened V by 0 bases and J by 8 bases, and 13 bases separated the two germline ends.

As DNA, the CDR3 is TGTGCCAGCAGTTTGGGGTACACTGAAGCTTTCTTT. Its translation is CASSLGYTEAFF. The J gene is TRBJ1-1, the V gene TRBV28; no firm D call. CDR1 MDHEN and CDR2 SYDVKM come from the germline V gene. The V gene lost 3 bases and the J gene lost 3 bases, with 5 bases spanning the gap. This CDR3 is built from 12 residues.